This entry concerns a single T cell receptor (beta chain). The data derive from a study of shared clonotypes between healthy human individuals. Across the study: Three CD4 naive, three CD4 memory, two CD8 naive and one CD8 memory plate were used per donor.

Assay used: immunoSEQ multiplex PCR; TCRdb lists only in-frame clones, some missing. The sample records about 2 million clones, around 96% being singletons. CD45RO-negative, CCR7-selected cells formed the naive CD8 fraction, which excluded terminally differentiated effector memory CD45RA+ cells. The receptor was isolated from a man aged 18 to 29 in good health. Sequencing was done on a sample of naive CD8+ T cells sorted from blood.

CDR3 in amino acids: CASDNGGHTGELFF. The CDR3 bases are TGTGCCAGCGATAATGGCGGTCACACCGGGGAGCTGTTTTTT. V gene TRBV5-6 combines with J gene TRBJ2-2; no definite D call. This CDR3 has 14 residues. Germline loops: CDR1 SGHDT, CDR2 YYEEEE. The V end was cut by 7 bases, the J end by 3 bases, with 13 bases between.